A selection of T cell receptor beta chains follows, all from one sample in a study of T cell repertoires in cytomegalovirus infection. TCRdb processed the reads anew with MiXCR; each CDR3 protein has one entry. Altogether fewer than 550,000 distinct CDR3 sequences are present, about 26% being singletons, with the ten largest covering over 10%. Sample: PBMCs. Source of these receptors: a human donor in good health (CMV status not recorded). Some clones in this sample may be carry-over from other donors' samples. CDR3s include the opening cysteine and the closing phenylalanine or tryptophan. Fields, in order: V gene, clone size, J gene, D gene, CDR3 protein, CDR3 DNA. The D gene is left open where the match is weak. Some rows have no size entry. The others give once, few or many, or a class for an expanded clone.

>TRBV7-9|few|TRBJ1-1|.
CASSAFPEAFF
TGTGCCAGCAGCGCCTTCCCCGAAGCTTTCTTT
>TRBV18|.|TRBJ2-7|TRBD1
CASSPGTGDSYEQYF
TGTGCCAGCTCACCAGGGACAGGGGACTCCTACGAGCAGTACTTC
>TRBV7-2|.|TRBJ2-3|TRBD2
CASSLLLAGPSTDTQYF
TGTGCCAGCAGCTTATTGCTAGCGGGACCTAGCACAGATACGCAGTATTTT
>TRBV6-1|.|TRBJ2-7|.
CASKTGPLYEQYF
TGTGCCAGCAAAACCGGCCCACTCTACGAGCAGTACTTC
>TRBV7-2|many|TRBJ1-1|.
CASSSPMGRPNTEAFF
TGTGCCAGCAGCTCCCCCATGGGACGGCCGAACACTGAAGCTTTCTTT
>TRBV11-3|few|TRBJ2-4|TRBD1
CASSLGQGRDIQYF
TGTGCCAGCAGCTTAGGACAGGGGCGGGACATTCAGTACTTC
>TRBV10-1|.|TRBJ1-5|.
CASSESGDGQPQHF
TGCGCCAGCAGTGAGTCGGGGGACGGACAGCCCCAGCATTTT
>TRBV29-1|.|TRBJ2-1|.
CSVVTGTNEQFF
TGCAGCGTTGTAACAGGAACCAATGAGCAGTTCTTC
>TRBV20-1|few|TRBJ2-3|TRBD2
CSARVRTSGRASDTQYF
TGCAGTGCTAGAGTTCGTACTAGCGGGAGGGCCTCAGATACGCAGTATTTT
>TRBV7-2|.|TRBJ2-1|.
CASSPWTGQQFF
TGTGCCAGCAGCCCGTGGACCGGGCAGCAGTTCTTC
>TRBV20-1|.|TRBJ2-2|.
CSARVLATNTGELFF
TGCAGTGCTAGAGTGCTAGCGACGAACACCGGGGAGCTGTTTTTT
>TRBV5-4|.|TRBJ1-1|.
CASSPSGTEAFF
TGTGCCAGCAGCCCATCAGGGACTGAAGCTTTCTTT
>TRBV27|.|TRBJ2-2|.
CASSPSGLDSGGELFF
TGTGCCAGCAGTCCATCGGGCCTTGATTCCGGCGGGGAGCTGTTTTTT
>TRBV27|.|TRBJ2-7|.
CASTREGPYEQYF
TGTGCCAGCACCCGAGAGGGACCCTACGAGCAGTACTTC